This T cell receptor (beta chain) was documented in a study of beta chain features in type 1 diabetes. Overall study: In all, some 110 million sorted cells from all samples were analyzed.

TCRB transcripts that were expressed got sequenced, as all of the isolated RNA had been reverse transcribed. This table comes from immunoSEQ multiplex PCR, and its TCRdb copy is limited to in-frame clones, with some not included. Of some 400,000 clones in the sample, about 15% were seen once. Sorted populations were all over 95% pure. Overall study findings and caveats: Shortening of TCRB CDR3s, moderate but significant, appeared in all four CD4+ subsets of Type 1 diabetes patients. Patients with type 1 diabetes carried fewer insertions and had more deletions at their VDJ junctions.

This clone was found a few times. Its target is unknown. Sequencing was done on a sample of naive CD4+ T cells from blood. The TCR was taken from a woman under 30 in good health.

CDR3 protein: CASLRDRVPDTQYF. CDR3 DNA sequence: TGCGCCAGCCTCCGGGACAGGGTCCCAGATACGCAGTATTTT. The chain links TRBV5-1 to TRBJ2-3, with 9 bases matching TRBD1. The germline gives CDR1 SGHRS, CDR2 YFSETQ. V dropped 7 bases and J dropped 4; count of bases not matched to a gene: 7. The CDR3 runs to 14 residues.